Below, 17 T cell receptor beta chains from the same sample are listed, as sequenced in a study of cytomegalovirus exposure and HLA in healthy donors. With 60 Vbeta and 13 Jbeta primers, the PCR was carried out. Generated by immunoSEQ multiplex PCR, the TCRdb table keeps only in-frame clones and is missing some. The sample includes roughly 100,000 clones, approximately 70% seen only once; the top ten take about 3.5%. The sample was PBMCs. These receptors all come from a man aged 25 to 40 in good health and CMV-seronegative.

This sequence joins TRBV7-8 and TRBJ1-5, with a tentative D call TRBD1 (6 bases). The length of the CDR3 is 15 residues. CDR1 and CDR2 from the germline V gene are SGHVS and FQNEAQ. Trimming removed 1 base from V and 6 bases from J, with 13 bases in between. The CDR3 DNA follows: TGTGCCAGCAGCTTAGGGTTCGGGGGGCCTCAGCCCCAGCATTTT. Its protein product is CASSLGFGGPQPQHF.

This clone was seen more than once but under ten times. The chain has TRBV4-2 and TRBJ2-5, with D possibly being TRBD2 (5 bases). The CDR3 length is 14 residues. CDR1 LGHNA and CDR2 YNFKEQ come from the germline V gene. V dropped 5 bases and J dropped 5 bases, with 15 bases sitting between them. This CDR3 reads CASSFDGIIETQYF. The CDR3 coding sequence is TGTGCCAGCAGCTTTGACGGGATTATTGAGACCCAGTACTTC.

The chain couples TRBV4-3 to TRBJ2-1; 7 bases are a match to TRBD2. V was pared by 4 bases and J by 0 bases, with 9 bases of the junction left unmatched. This CDR3 region has 17 residues. The germline V gene has CDR1 LGHNA and CDR2 YSLEER. The CDR3 coding sequence is TGCGCCAGCAGCCTCTCTCTAGCGGCGAGCTCCTACAATGAGCAGTTCTTC. Amino acid sequence: CASSLSLAASSYNEQFF.

This rearrangement joins TRBV27 to TRBJ2-7; tentative D call: TRBD1 (5 bases). Germline CDR1 reads MNHEY; CDR2 reads SMNVEV (reference sequence). The CDR3 loop spans 11 amino acids. Trimming pared 7 bases from V and 10 bases from J, leaving 14 bases between. The CDR3 nucleotides read TGTGCCAGCACCTGGACAAAGGGCCAGTACTTC. Its translation: CASTWTKGQYF.

The chain uses TRBV30 and TRBJ1-1; D perhaps matches TRBD1 (5 bases). Germline V gene data show CDR1 as GTSNPN and CDR2 as SVGIG (reference sequence). The V and J ends lost 6 bases and 3 bases respectively, with 11 bases between them. This CDR3 spans 12 amino acids. CDR3 sequence: CACAGSDTEAFF. CDR3 nucleotides: TGTGCCTGTGCAGGGTCGGACACTGAAGCTTTCTTT.

This clone has a handful of counts. The rearrangement joins TRBV6-5 to TRBJ2-7; D possibly corresponds to TRBD1 (5 bases). Trimming shortened V by 4 bases and J by 3 bases, and 19 bases separated the two germline ends. The CDR3 runs 16 residues. Germline assignment: CDR1 MNHEY and CDR2 SVGAGI. The CDR3: CASSFYRRPKNYEQYF. The CDR3 coding sequence is TGTGCCAGCAGTTTTTACAGGAGACCCAAAAACTACGAGCAGTACTTC.

This clone was seen only a few times. The rearrangement joins TRBV5-5 to TRBJ1-5, with 7 bases that match TRBD1. The CDR3 consists of 15 residues. J was trimmed by 6 bases and V by 0 bases; bases with no gene match: 6. Germline loops: CDR1 SGHKS, CDR2 YYEKEE (reference sequence). This CDR3 is CASSLAGGGGQPQHF. CDR3 coding DNA: TGTGCCAGCAGCTTGGCGGGAGGGGGCGGTCAGCCCCAGCATTTT.

V is TRBV2 and J is TRBJ2-7; TRBD1 matches at 8 bases. There are 12 residues in the CDR3. The germline V gene has CDR1 SNHLY and CDR2 FYNNEI. The V and J ends lost 6 bases and 6 bases, in that order; junction bases with no gene match: 4. CDR3: CASRGTGGEQYF. For the CDR3, the DNA is TGTGCCAGCAGAGGTACAGGGGGCGAGCAGTACTTC. Complete variable domain (other parts from reference TRBV2 and TRBJ2-7): EPEVTQTPSHQVTQMGQEVILRCVPISNHLYFYWYRQILGQKVEFLVSFYNNEISEKSEIFDDQFSVERPDGSNFTLKIRSTKLEDSAMYFCASRGTGGEQYFGPGTRLTVT.

This chain joins TRBV5-4 and TRBJ2-2; D might be TRBD2 (7 bases). Germline CDR1 SGHNT, CDR2 YYREEE (reference sequence). Trimming cost V 3 bases and J 2 bases, with 14 bases left between them. CDR3 length equals 16 residues. CDR3 amino acids: CASSSKGGLNTGELFF. The DNA of the CDR3 is TGTGCCAGCAGCTCTAAGGGGGGACTAAACACCGGGGAGCTGTTTTTT.

The chain has TRBV6-1 and TRBJ1-2, with D perhaps TRBD1 (6 bases). Trimming left V 6 bases short and J 3 bases short, with 17 bases between. Germline CDR1 reads MNHNS; CDR2 reads SASEGT. The CDR3 extends over 15 amino acids. This CDR3 is CASSLGRGSYYGYTF. CDR3 sequence (DNA): TGTGCCAGCAGCCTAGGCAGGGGCTCCTACTATGGCTACACCTTC.

Remarks on this clone: At one end, the junction sequence differs from germline, possibly due to a read error. The chain joins TRBV7-9 to TRBJ2-2; a weak D match, TRBD1 (5 bases). The CDR3 loop spans 12 amino acids. Germline loops: CDR1 SEHNR, CDR2 FQNEAQ (reference sequence). The CDR3 DNA is TGTTCCAGCAGCCCCCCTGGGGCGACGCTGTTTTTT. Its translation is CSSSPPGATLFF.

The sample holds a few counts of this clone. The V call is TRBV7-2, the J call TRBJ2-7; 8 bases are shared with TRBD2. Trimming removed 5 bases from V and 3 bases from J; junction bases left unmatched: 6. From germline, CDR1 is SGHTA and CDR2 FQGNSA. This CDR3 spans 14 amino acids. CDR3 in DNA: TGTGCCAGCAGCCAGGAACGGGGGGGCTACGAGCAGTACTTC. Protein product: CASSQERGGYEQYF.

V gene TRBV5-1 combines with J gene TRBJ2-7, with TRBD1 matching over 10 bases. Germline assignment: CDR1 SGHRS and CDR2 YFSETQ. Unmatched junction bases numbered 6, after V lost 3 bases and J lost 3 bases. CDR3 length: 15 residues. CDR3 nucleotide sequence: TGCGCCAGCAGCTCGACAGGGGGCATAGGCTACGAGCAGTACTTC. Its translation is CASSSTGGIGYEQYF.

This chain connects TRBV9 to TRBJ2-1; TRBD2 matches 11 bases. V dropped 5 bases and J dropped 6; count of bases not matched to a gene: 10. This CDR3 has 16 residues. Germline V gives CDR1 SGDLS, CDR2 YYNGEE. The CDR3 nucleotides read TGTGCCAGCAGTCCTACTAGCGGGAGTCTGGTCAATGAGCAGTTCTTC. It is translated as CASSPTSGSLVNEQFF.

A note on this clone: One end of the junction is discordant with germline, which a read error may explain. This chain connects TRBV6-5 to TRBJ2-4; 8 bases align to TRBD2. This CDR3 region has 14 residues. Looked up from germline, CDR1 is MNHEY and CDR2 is SVGAGI. Here the CDR3 reads CASSARGAQNSQYF. In DNA, the CDR3 is TGTGCCAGCAGTGCGCGGGGGGCCCAAAACAGTCAGTACTTC.

V gene TRBV15 combines with J gene TRBJ1-3, with unresolved D. Germline assignment: CDR1 LNHNV and CDR2 YYDKDF (reference sequence). CDR3 length: 12 amino acids. Trimming left V 8 bases short and J 0 bases short, with 5 bases between. The DNA of the CDR3 is TGTGCCACCGAGAGCTCTGGAAACACCATATATTTT. Translated, it gives CATESSGNTIYF.

The gene calls are TRBV19 and TRBJ2-7; possible D gene TRBD2, 6 bases. Germline V gives CDR1 LNHDA, CDR2 SQIVND (reference sequence). This CDR3 contains 13 residues. Trimming shortened V by 8 bases and J by 2 bases, and 13 bases separated the two germline ends. This CDR3 is CASRDSETYEQYF. The DNA of the CDR3 is TGTGCCAGTCGGGACTCGGAGACCTACGAGCAGTACTTC.